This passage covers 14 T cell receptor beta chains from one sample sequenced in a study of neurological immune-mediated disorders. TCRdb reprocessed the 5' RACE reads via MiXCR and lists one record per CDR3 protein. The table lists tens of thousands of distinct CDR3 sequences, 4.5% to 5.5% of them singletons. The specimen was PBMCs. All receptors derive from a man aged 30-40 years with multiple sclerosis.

CDR3 sequence: CASSRGTGGDQPQHF. The DNA for the CDR3 is TGTGCCAGCTCGCGTGGGACAGGGGGGGATCAGCCCCAGCATTTT. This chain connects TRBV18 to TRBJ1-5; TRBD1 matches at 11 bases. Germline values: CDR1 KGHSH, CDR2 LQKENI. With 6 bases clipped from V and 5 bases from J, the junction kept 6 bases outside the gene matches. The CDR3 has 15 residues.

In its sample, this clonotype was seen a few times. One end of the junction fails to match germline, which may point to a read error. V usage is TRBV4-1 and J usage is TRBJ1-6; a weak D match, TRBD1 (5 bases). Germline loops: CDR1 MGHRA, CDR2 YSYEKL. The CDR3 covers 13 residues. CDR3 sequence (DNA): TGCGCCAGCCGTGGGTCAGGGATTTCACCCCTCAACTTT. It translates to CASRGSGISPLNF.

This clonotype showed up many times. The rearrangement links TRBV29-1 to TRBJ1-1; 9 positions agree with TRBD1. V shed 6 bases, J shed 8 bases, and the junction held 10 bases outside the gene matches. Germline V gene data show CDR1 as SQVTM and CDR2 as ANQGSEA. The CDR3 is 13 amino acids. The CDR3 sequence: CSVGTTGTGEAFF. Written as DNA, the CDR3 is TGCAGCGTGGGTACTACCGGGACAGGGGAAGCTTTCTTT.

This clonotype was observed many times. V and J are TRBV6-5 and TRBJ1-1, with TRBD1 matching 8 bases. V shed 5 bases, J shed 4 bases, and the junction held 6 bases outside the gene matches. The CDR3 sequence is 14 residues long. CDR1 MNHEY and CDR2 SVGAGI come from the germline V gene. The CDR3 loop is CASSPDRVVTEAFF. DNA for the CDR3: TGTGCCAGCAGTCCGGACAGGGTGGTCACTGAAGCTTTCTTT.

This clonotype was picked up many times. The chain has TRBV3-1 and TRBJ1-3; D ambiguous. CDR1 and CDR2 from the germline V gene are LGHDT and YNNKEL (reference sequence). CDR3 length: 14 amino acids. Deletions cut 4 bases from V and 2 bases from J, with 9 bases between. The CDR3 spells CASSLSRTGNTIYF. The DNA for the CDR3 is TGTGCCAGCAGCCTCAGCCGCACTGGAAACACCATATATTTT.

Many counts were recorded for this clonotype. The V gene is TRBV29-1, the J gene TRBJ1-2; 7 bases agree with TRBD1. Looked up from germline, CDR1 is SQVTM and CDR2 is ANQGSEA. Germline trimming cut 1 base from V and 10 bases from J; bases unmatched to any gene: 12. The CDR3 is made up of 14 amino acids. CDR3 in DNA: TGCAGCGTTGAAGGCGCAGGGACAGCGCCGGACTACACCTTC. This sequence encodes CSVEGAGTAPDYTF.

The CDR3 here is CASSTVYGYTF. The DNA for the CDR3 is TGTGCCAGCAGTACTGTCTATGGCTACACCTTC. The chain carries TRBV12-3 or TRBV12-4 and TRBJ1-2, with D uncertain. The CDR3 loop spans 11 amino acids. Deletions cut 5 bases from V and 4 bases from J, with 5 bases between.

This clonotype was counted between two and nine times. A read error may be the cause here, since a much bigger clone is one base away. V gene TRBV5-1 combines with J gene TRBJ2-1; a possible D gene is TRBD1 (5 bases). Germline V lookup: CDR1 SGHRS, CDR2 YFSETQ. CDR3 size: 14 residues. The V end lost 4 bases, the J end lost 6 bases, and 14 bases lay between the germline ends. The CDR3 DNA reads TGCGCCAGCAGCCGAGGAAAGGGGCCCAATGAGCAGTTCTTC. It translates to CASSRGKGPNEQFF.

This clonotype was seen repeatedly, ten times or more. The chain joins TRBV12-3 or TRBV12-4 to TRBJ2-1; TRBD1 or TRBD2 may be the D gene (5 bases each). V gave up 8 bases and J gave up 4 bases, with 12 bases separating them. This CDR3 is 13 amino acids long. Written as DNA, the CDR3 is TGTGCCAGCCCAGGGAGCTTTTACAATGAGCAGTTCTTC. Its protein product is CASPGSFYNEQFF.

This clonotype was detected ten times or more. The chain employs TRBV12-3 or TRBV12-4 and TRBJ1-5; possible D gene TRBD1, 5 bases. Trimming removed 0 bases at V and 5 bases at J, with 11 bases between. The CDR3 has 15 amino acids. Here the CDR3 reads CASSLAGAGDQPQHF. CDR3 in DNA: TGTGCCAGCAGTTTAGCAGGGGCAGGAGATCAGCCCCAGCATTTT.

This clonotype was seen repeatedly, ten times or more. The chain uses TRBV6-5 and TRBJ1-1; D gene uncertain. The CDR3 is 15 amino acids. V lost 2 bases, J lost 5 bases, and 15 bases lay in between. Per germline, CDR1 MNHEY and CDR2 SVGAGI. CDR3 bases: TGTGCCAGCAGTTACAGTCGGGCGGGGAGGACTGAAGCTTTCTTT. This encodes CASSYSRAGRTEAFF.

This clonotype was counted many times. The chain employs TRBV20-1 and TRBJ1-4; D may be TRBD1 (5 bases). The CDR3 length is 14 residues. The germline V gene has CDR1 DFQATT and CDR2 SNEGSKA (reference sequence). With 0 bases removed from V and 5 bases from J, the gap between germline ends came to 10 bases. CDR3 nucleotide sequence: TGCAGTGCTAGAGATGGGGGTGGAAATGAAAAACTGTTTTTT. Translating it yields CSARDGGGNEKLFF.

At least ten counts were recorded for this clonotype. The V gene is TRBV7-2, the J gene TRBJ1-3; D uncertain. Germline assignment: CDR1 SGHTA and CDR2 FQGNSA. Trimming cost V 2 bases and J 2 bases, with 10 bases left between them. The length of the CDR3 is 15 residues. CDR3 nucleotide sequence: TGTGCCAGCAGCTTATACCCCTCCCCTGGAAACACCATATATTTT. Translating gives CASSLYPSPGNTIYF.

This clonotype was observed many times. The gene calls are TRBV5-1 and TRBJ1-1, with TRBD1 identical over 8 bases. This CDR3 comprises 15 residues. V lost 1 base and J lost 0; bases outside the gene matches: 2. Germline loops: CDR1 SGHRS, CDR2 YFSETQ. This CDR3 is CASSLNRGMNTEAFF. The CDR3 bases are TGCGCCAGCAGCTTGAACAGGGGGATGAACACTGAAGCTTTCTTT.